Following are 31 T cell receptor beta chains from one sample sequenced in a study of blood T cell repertoires in COVID-19. Method: immunoSEQ multiplex PCR; TCRdb's copy keeps in-frame clones and lacks some. Of 99,000 or so clones in the sample, 84% are singletons; the top ten hold just under 2%. The sequencing sample was made of peripheral blood. These receptors originate from a man between 70 and 80 years old with active or convalescent COVID-19.

The CDR3 nucleotides are TGTGCCAGCAGTTACTTCCAGGGGCGAGGCTACACCTTC. Translation: CASSYFQGRGYTF. The genes are TRBV6-5 and TRBJ1-2; possibly TRBD1 for D (6 bases). V was pared by 1 base and J by 8 bases, with 11 bases between. The germline gives CDR1 MNHEY, CDR2 SVGAGI. The CDR3 sequence is 13 residues long.

V and J are TRBV28 and TRBJ1-2; 9 nucleotides match TRBD1. CDR1 MDHEN and CDR2 SYDVKM come from the germline V gene. Trimming at V came to 5 bases and at J to 7 bases, leaving 11 bases not matched to a gene. The CDR3 extends over 15 amino acids. CDR3 in amino acids: CASSNFHRGQSGYTF. Written as DNA, the CDR3 is TGTGCCAGCAGTAATTTCCACAGGGGGCAAAGTGGCTACACCTTC.

This chain connects TRBV30 to TRBJ1-2; 7 bases are a match to TRBD1. CDR1 is GTSNPN and CDR2 is SVGIG in the germline V gene (reference sequence). V lost 5 bases to trimming and J lost 4 bases; unmatched junction nucleotides: 10. This CDR3 has 14 residues. The CDR3 here is CAWRKTGALYGYTF. The DNA for the CDR3 is TGTGCCTGGCGAAAAACAGGGGCCCTCTATGGCTACACCTTC.

The V and J genes are TRBV7-2 and TRBJ1-5; 12 nucleotides agree with TRBD1. V trimming: 3 bases; J trimming: 5 bases; junction bases outside the gene matches: 5. This CDR3 is 16 amino acids long. From germline, CDR1 is SGHTA and CDR2 FQGNSA. DNA of the CDR3: TGTGCCAGCAGCTTCCTGGGACAGGGGGCACATCAGCCCCAGCATTTT. Translation gives CASSFLGQGAHQPQHF.

This clone was found once. This rearrangement joins TRBV5-4 to TRBJ2-3; D ambiguous. CDR3 size: 16 residues. V was cut by 0 bases and J by 2 bases, with 13 bases left in between. In germline, CDR1 is SGHNT, CDR2 YYREEE (reference sequence). CDR3 DNA: TGTGCCAGCAGCTTGGCAGGCCTTCAGGACACAGATACGCAGTATTTT. It translates to CASSLAGLQDTDTQYF.

J is TRBJ2-5 and V is TRBV19; TRBD2 matches at 12 bases. Germline values: CDR1 LNHDA, CDR2 SQIVND (reference sequence). With V trimmed by 4 bases and J by 0 bases, 3 bases remained unmatched. This CDR3 contains 16 residues. As DNA, the CDR3 is TGTGCCAGTAGTAGGAGACTAGCGGGGGACCAAGAGACCCAGTACTTC. As protein: CASSRRLAGDQETQYF.

This chain connects TRBV28 to TRBJ2-7, with 8 bases lining up with TRBD2. CDR1 and CDR2 from the germline V gene are MDHEN and SYDVKM. The CDR3 runs to 14 residues. Losses at the gene ends were 2 bases for V and 4 bases for J; bases not matched to a gene: 4. The CDR3 coding sequence is TGTGCCAGCAGTTTACGTAGCGGGGAATACGAGCAGTACTTC. Amino acids: CASSLRSGEYEQYF.

This sequence joins TRBV6-1 and TRBJ1-2; the D gene is possibly TRBD1 (6 bases). CDR3 length equals 15 residues. With 1 base removed from V and 2 bases from J, the gap between germline ends came to 11 bases. Germline V lookup: CDR1 MNHNS, CDR2 SASEGT. The CDR3 DNA sequence: TGTGCCAGCAGTGAAGGTGGGACACTAAACTATGGCTACACCTTC. This translates into CASSEGGTLNYGYTF.

The genes are TRBV7-6 and TRBJ2-2, with 8 bases that match TRBD1. Trimming removed 3 bases from V and 4 bases from J; junction bases left unmatched: 10. Germline assignment: CDR1 SGHVS and CDR2 FNYEAQ. This CDR3 region has 17 residues. CDR3 sequence (DNA): TGTGCCAGCAGCTTCGACAGGGGAAAAGGGTTCACCGGGGAGCTGTTTTTT. Encoded protein: CASSFDRGKGFTGELFF. Supplemented by reference TRBV7-6 and TRBJ2-2, the full variable domain reads GAGVSQSPRYKVTKRGQDVALRCDPISGHVSLYWYRQALGQGPEFLTYFNYEAQQDKSGLPNDRFSAERPEGSISTLTIQRTEQRDSAMYRCASSFDRGKGFTGELFFGEGSRLTVL.

The CDR3 bases are TGTGCCAGCAGCTTCCAGGCGAACACTGAAGCTTTCTTT. Amino acids: CASSFQANTEAFF. The rearrangement uses TRBV7-3 and TRBJ1-1; D is unclear. The CDR3 has 13 residues. The germline V gene encodes CDR1 SGHTA and CDR2 FQGTGA. The ends were cut back, 3 bases at V and 1 base at J, with 6 bases in the middle.

The chain couples TRBV6-1 to TRBJ2-5; TRBD2 agrees at 10 bases. Germline V gene lookup returns CDR1 MNHNS and CDR2 SASEGT. CDR3 length: 15 amino acids. J gave up 5 bases and V 2 bases, and 5 bases lay outside the gene matches. CDR3 protein: CASSELAGDRETQYF. The CDR3 DNA sequence: TGTGCCAGCAGTGAACTAGCGGGGGATCGGGAGACCCAGTACTTC.

The J gene is TRBJ1-2, the V gene TRBV5-1; TRBD1 is a possible D gene (5 bases). CDR1 is SGHRS, CDR2 YFSETQ, per germline. V lost 0 bases, J lost 4 bases, and 10 bases lay in between. This CDR3 is built from 14 residues. CDR3: CASSLAGGSYGYTF. CDR3 in DNA: TGCGCCAGCAGCTTGGCGGGGGGGAGCTATGGCTACACCTTC. The full variable domain, completed using reference TRBV5-1 and TRBJ1-2, is KAGVTQTPRYLIKTRGQQVTLSCSPISGHRSVSWYQQTPGQGLQFLFEYFSETQRNKGNFPGRFSGRQFSNSRSEMNVSTLELGDSALYLCASSLAGGSYGYTFGSGTRLTVV.

This chain joins TRBV6-6 and TRBJ1-5, with 7 bases that match TRBD1. CDR1 and CDR2 (germline): MNHNY, SVGAGI (reference sequence). Trimming took 5 bases from V and 0 from J; bases not matched to a gene: 10. The CDR3 runs to 17 residues. CDR3 nucleotide sequence: TGTGCCAGCAGTCCCCCCCGGGACAGATATAGCAATCAGCCCCAGCATTTT. Protein product: CASSPPRDRYSNQPQHF.

V usage is TRBV19 and J usage is TRBJ1-4, with D possibly being TRBD1 (5 bases). Germline CDR1 LNHDA, CDR2 SQIVND (reference sequence). This CDR3 spans 13 amino acids. V was cut by 3 bases and J by 6 bases, with 8 bases left in between. The CDR3 region has the DNA TGTGCCAGTAGTATTGGCAGGGATGAAAAACTGTTTTTT. Translated, it gives CASSIGRDEKLFF.

The genes are TRBV9 and TRBJ2-7; 11 positions match TRBD2. The CDR3 covers 15 residues. Germline V gene lookup returns CDR1 SGDLS and CDR2 YYNGEE. J gave up 4 bases and V 4 bases, and 7 bases lay outside the gene matches. The CDR3 is CASSQTSGGRYEQYF. The CDR3 nucleotides read TGTGCCAGCAGCCAAACTAGCGGGGGTAGATACGAGCAGTACTTC.

The CDR3 DNA reads TGTGCCAGCAGCACGACAGGGTCCAATCAGCCCCAGCATTTT. This gives the protein CASSTTGSNQPQHF. The V gene is TRBV9, the J gene TRBJ1-5, with 7 bases lining up with TRBD1. Looked up from germline, CDR1 is SGDLS and CDR2 is YYNGEE. The CDR3 contains 14 residues. The J segment lost 3 bases and the V segment lost 4 bases, leaving 4 bases of the junction unmatched.

The chain employs TRBV4-2 and TRBJ2-5; 13 bases fit TRBD2. Germline trimming cut 4 bases from V and 5 bases from J; bases unmatched to any gene: 7. The CDR3 loop spans 16 amino acids. CDR1 and CDR2 (germline): LGHNA, YNFKEQ. The chain's CDR3 is CASSRATSGGGETQYF. Here the CDR3 DNA reads TGTGCCAGCAGCCGAGCCACTAGCGGGGGGGGTGAGACCCAGTACTTC.

The chain joins TRBV28 to TRBJ1-5; 12 nucleotides align to TRBD1. The length of the CDR3 is 18 residues. Germline loops: CDR1 MDHEN, CDR2 SYDVKM. V lost 2 bases, J lost 5 bases, and 10 bases stayed unmatched. The CDR3 loop reads CASSLRLGGQGAYQPQHF. CDR3 nucleotide sequence: TGTGCCAGCAGTTTAAGGTTAGGGGGACAGGGGGCGTATCAGCCCCAGCATTTT. The variable domain in full, completed from reference TRBV28 and TRBJ1-5, reads DVKVTQSSRYLVKRTGEKVFLECVQDMDHENMFWYRQDPGLGLRLIYFSYDVKMKEKGDIPEGYSVSREKKERFSLILESASTNQTSMYLCASSLRLGGQGAYQPQHFGDGTRLSIL.

This rearrangement joins TRBV19 to TRBJ2-6; 12 bases are shared with TRBD1. This CDR3 contains 17 residues. V trimming: 4 bases; J trimming: 4 bases; junction bases outside the gene matches: 5. Germline V gives CDR1 LNHDA, CDR2 SQIVND (reference sequence). CDR3 DNA sequence: TGTGCCAGTAGTAGGGGACAGGGGGCGGTCGGGGCCAACGTCCTGACTTTC. It is translated as CASSRGQGAVGANVLTF.

V and J are TRBV5-4 and TRBJ2-3; no reliable D call. Germline V CDR1 and CDR2: SGHNT, YYREEE (reference sequence). V lost 5 bases to trimming and J lost 1 base, with 8 bases between them. The CDR3 has 13 amino acids. This chain's CDR3 is CASRRTGTDTQYF. CDR3 DNA: TGTGCCAGCAGACGCACTGGCACAGATACGCAGTATTTT.

This chain connects TRBV27 to TRBJ1-6; D is perhaps TRBD1 (5 bases). With 7 bases removed from V and 0 bases from J, the gap between germline ends came to 16 bases. The CDR3 is 17 residues long. The germline V gene has CDR1 MNHEY and CDR2 SMNVEV (reference sequence). The CDR3 region is CASMGQQMSSYNSPLHF. In DNA, the CDR3 is TGTGCCAGCATGGGGCAGCAGATGAGCTCCTATAATTCACCCCTCCACTTT.

CDR3 bases: TGTGCCAGCAGCTTATTGTCAGGGATGAATTCACCCCTCCACTTT. This translates into CASSLLSGMNSPLHF. The gene calls are TRBV7-2 and TRBJ1-6, with D perhaps matching TRBD1 (5 bases). CDR1 and CDR2 (germline): SGHTA, FQGNSA. The CDR3 loop spans 15 amino acids. V lost 2 bases and J lost 7, with 12 bases in between.

This sequence joins TRBV7-8 and TRBJ1-1; the D is unclear. Trimming took 1 base from V and 3 from J, leaving 12 bases between them. Germline V gene data show CDR1 as SGHVS and CDR2 as FQNEAQ. The CDR3 loop spans 15 amino acids. The CDR3 protein is CASSLVGQIHTEAFF. As DNA, the CDR3 is TGTGCCAGCAGCTTAGTTGGGCAGATACACACTGAAGCTTTCTTT.

CDR3 protein: CASSSGQGANTGELFF. CDR3 coding DNA: TGTGCCAGCAGCTCAGGACAGGGAGCGAACACCGGGGAGCTGTTTTTT. The chain couples TRBV11-3 to TRBJ2-2; 8 bases agree with TRBD1. Per the germline V gene, CDR1 is SGHNT and CDR2 is YENEEA. V was pared by 4 bases and J by 0 bases, with 4 bases of the junction left unmatched. The CDR3 is 16 amino acids.

CDR3: CASSLDRGQDGYTF. The CDR3 DNA reads as TGCGCCAGCAGCTTGGACCGGGGACAAGATGGCTACACCTTC. This chain joins TRBV5-1 and TRBJ1-2; D may be TRBD1 (6 bases). V shed 0 bases and J shed 6 bases, with 12 bases lying between them. In germline, CDR1 is SGHRS, CDR2 YFSETQ. The CDR3 length is 14 residues.

This clone occurred once. The rearrangement joins TRBV5-1 to TRBJ2-3; 8 nucleotides match TRBD1. This CDR3 is built from 17 residues. Germline V lookup: CDR1 SGHRS, CDR2 YFSETQ. V shed 1 base and J 4 bases; nucleotides not matched to a gene: 11. CDR3 nucleotides: TGCGCCAGCAGCTTGATTTCGTCAGGGGGCGTCGCAGATACGCAGTATTTT. Its protein is CASSLISSGGVADTQYF.

This clone has only one observation. This chain uses TRBV5-1 with TRBJ2-1; 9 bases map to TRBD1. Trimming cost V 0 bases and J 5 bases; bases outside gene matches: 3. CDR1 and CDR2 from the germline V gene are SGHRS and YFSETQ. CDR3 length equals 15 residues. The CDR3 DNA follows: TGCGCCAGCAGCTTGGCAGGGACAGGGAACAATGAGCAGTTCTTC. Its protein is CASSLAGTGNNEQFF.

A single count supports this clone. This chain uses TRBV4-3 with TRBJ1-3, with D unresolved. This CDR3 comprises 16 residues. V was pared by 0 bases and J by 0 bases, with 9 bases between. Germline CDR1 and CDR2: LGHNA and YSLEER. This CDR3 reads CASSQDYEPSGNTIYF. The CDR3 coding sequence is TGCGCCAGCAGCCAAGACTACGAGCCCTCTGGAAACACCATATATTTT.

This sequence joins TRBV5-1 and TRBJ2-1; 7 bases line up with TRBD2. Losses at the gene ends were 0 bases for V and 9 bases for J; bases not matched to a gene: 6. This CDR3 has 14 amino acids. The V gene's germline CDR1 is SGHRS and CDR2 YFSETQ. In DNA form, the CDR3 reads TGCGCCAGCAGCTTGGAGACTAGCCGGGGTGAGCAGTTCTTC. Protein: CASSLETSRGEQFF.

This clone was observed once. This chain joins TRBV10-3 and TRBJ2-5; 9 bases are a match to TRBD2. Germline loops: CDR1 ENHRY, CDR2 SYGVKD. The CDR3 contains 14 residues. After removal of 8 bases from V and 1 base from J, the junction contained 5 bases not matched to a gene. CDR3 coding DNA: TGTGCCATCGGGACTAGCCAACCCCAAGAGACCCAGTACTTC. Its protein is CAIGTSQPQETQYF.

The rearrangement joins TRBV5-1 to TRBJ2-2; TRBD2 matches at 11 bases. J was trimmed by 5 bases and V by 6 bases; bases with no gene match: 9. The CDR3 totals 16 residues. Germline CDR1 is SGHRS and CDR2 is YFSETQ. This CDR3 reads CASTPVAGGPTGELFF. CDR3 DNA: TGCGCCAGCACCCCAGTAGCGGGGGGGCCTACCGGGGAGCTGTTTTTT.